The 4 T cell receptor beta chains presented below share a single source sample, sequenced in a study of blood T cell repertoires in COVID-19. TCRdb's table, derived via immunoSEQ multiplex PCR, lists solely in-frame clones and lacks some. Counted here are around 88,000 clones, around nine tenths occurring once; the ten biggest clones make up 2.5% to 3.5%. Sequencing was done on a sample of peripheral blood. These receptors came from a woman aged 80 or over with acute or convalescent COVID-19.

The chain joins TRBV5-1 to TRBJ2-3, with D maybe TRBD2 (6 bases). The CDR3 contains 15 residues. V shed 0 bases and J shed 1 base, with 9 bases lying between them. CDR1 is SGHRS, CDR2 YFSETQ, per germline. The CDR3 region is CASSLGGDRTDTQYF. The DNA for the CDR3 is TGCGCCAGCAGCTTGGGGGGGGACCGCACAGATACGCAGTATTTT.

The chain is built from TRBV5-1 and TRBJ2-1; TRBD1 matches at 8 bases. The CDR3 contains 14 residues. Per germline, CDR1 SGHRS and CDR2 YFSETQ. V was clipped by 0 bases and J by 8 bases; unmatched bases: 4. CDR3 bases: TGCGCCAGCAGCTTGGAGACAGGGGTCGATGAGCAGTTCTTC. Translating it yields CASSLETGVDEQFF.

The V and J genes are TRBV5-1 and TRBJ2-2; D gene ambiguous. Trimming took 0 bases from V and 0 from J, leaving 6 bases between them. Looked up from germline, CDR1 is SGHRS and CDR2 is YFSETQ. There are 15 residues in the CDR3. The CDR3 sequence is CASSLGASNTGELFF. CDR3 DNA: TGCGCCAGCAGCTTGGGGGCATCGAACACCGGGGAGCTGTTTTTT.

V and J are TRBV15 and TRBJ2-3; TRBD2 matches at 14 bases. The CDR3 totals 17 residues. CDR1 is LNHNV and CDR2 is YYDKDF in the germline V gene (reference sequence). V shed 1 base and J 5 bases; nucleotides not matched to a gene: 5. CDR3 loop: CATSRGLAGGLVDTQYF. DNA for the CDR3: TGTGCCACCAGCAGAGGACTAGCGGGAGGGCTGGTAGATACGCAGTATTTT.